One and the same sample provided the 17 T cell receptor beta chains below, sequenced in a study of T cells in Graves' hyperthyroidism and ophthalmopathy. Amplification of TCR beta CDR3 regions was performed using RNA transcripts as template. The TCR CDR3 first-round RT-PCR relied on the HTBI primer set. TCRdb reprocessed the multiplex PCR reads with MiXCR, giving one entry per CDR3 protein. The sample includes 650,000 to 850,000 distinct CDR3 sequences, 15% to 20% of them seen just once. Sequencing input: blood. The receptors here all came from a woman aged 45-65 years with Graves' hyperthyroidism that later progressed to Graves' ophthalmopathy.

The chain recombines TRBV12-3 or TRBV12-4 with TRBJ2-1; 12 nucleotides agree with TRBD1. With 7 bases clipped from V and 5 bases from J, the junction kept 6 bases outside the gene matches. This CDR3 contains 15 residues. The CDR3 region is CASNLGQGANNEQFF. CDR3 nucleotide sequence: TGTGCCAGCAACCTGGGACAGGGGGCGAACAATGAGCAGTTCTTC.

This rearrangement joins TRBV10-3 to TRBJ1-6; D not certain. Germline V gene lookup returns CDR1 ENHRY and CDR2 SYGVKD. The V end lost 8 bases, the J end lost 10 bases, and 15 bases lay between the germline ends. This CDR3 comprises 13 residues. The CDR3 nucleotides are TGTGCCATCGGCGATAGTTTCGGATCACCCCTCCACTTT. It translates to CAIGDSFGSPLHF.

This clonotype has ten or more counts. The chain joins TRBV11-2 to TRBJ1-5; D might be TRBD1 (5 bases). CDR3 size: 15 residues. CDR1 is SGHAT, CDR2 FQNNGV, per germline. V lost 0 bases, J lost 11 bases, and 17 bases lay in between. The CDR3 nucleotides are TGTGCCAGCAGCTTAGATCAAGCCGGGGCTGCGGCCCAGCATTTT. Protein product: CASSLDQAGAAAQHF.

This clonotype was seen at least ten times. The chain has TRBV5-1 and TRBJ1-1; no firm D call. V was shortened by 1 base and J by 1 base, with 8 bases between the two germline ends. This CDR3 region has 14 residues. Germline values: CDR1 SGHRS, CDR2 YFSETQ. In DNA form, the CDR3 reads TGCGCCAGCAGCTTGTCGTTAGGGAACACTGAAGCTTTCTTT. The encoded protein is CASSLSLGNTEAFF.

The table lists this clonotype with many counts. The genes are TRBV3-1 and TRBJ1-5, with 8 nucleotides matching TRBD1. Germline trimming cut 1 base from V and 6 bases from J; bases unmatched to any gene: 5. CDR3 size: 15 residues. Germline-derived CDR1 and CDR2 are LGHDT and YNNKEL (reference sequence). The CDR3 bases are TGTGCCAGCAGCCAAGGGGACAGGATGAGTCAGCCCCAGCATTTT. Protein sequence: CASSQGDRMSQPQHF. The entire variable domain, with the rest obtained from reference TRBV3-1 and TRBJ1-5, is as follows: DTAVSQTPKYLVTQMGNDKSIKCEQNLGHDTMYWYKQDSKKFLKIMFSYNNKELIINETVPNRFSPKSPDKAHLNLHINSLELGDSAVYFCASSQGDRMSQPQHFGDGTRLSIL.

Of note for this clonotype: The junction differs from germline at one of its ends, possibly a read error. This chain joins TRBV20-1 and TRBJ1-1; D is perhaps TRBD1 (6 bases). Germline CDR1 is DFQATT and CDR2 is SNEGSKA (reference sequence). The CDR3 is 14 residues long. The CDR3 DNA sequence: TGCAATGCTATCCTCGGACAGACTAACACTGAAGCTTTCTTT. Its translation is CNAILGQTNTEAFF.

This clonotype was seen a few times. The genes are TRBV9 and TRBJ1-5, with D possibly being TRBD1 (5 bases). Germline values: CDR1 SGDLS, CDR2 YYNGEE. The CDR3 sequence is 13 residues long. Trimming removed 2 bases from V and 7 bases from J, with 10 bases in between. CDR3 loop: CASSVDSYQPQHF. Here the CDR3 DNA reads TGTGCCAGCAGCGTTGACAGTTACCAGCCCCAGCATTTT.

The table lists this clonotype with a few counts. V and J are TRBV27 and TRBJ1-6; maybe TRBD1 (6 bases). CDR1 is MNHEY and CDR2 is SMNVEV in the germline V gene (reference sequence). This CDR3 is 14 amino acids long. The V end was cut by 6 bases, the J end by 10 bases, with 16 bases between. DNA of the CDR3: TGTGCCAGCAGCCCCCCAGGGGACGGGTCACCCCTCCACTTT. This encodes CASSPPGDGSPLHF.

V and J are TRBV7-9 and TRBJ1-3; D ambiguous. The V gene lost 5 bases and the J gene lost 3 bases, with 11 bases spanning the gap. Per germline, CDR1 SEHNR and CDR2 FQNEAQ (reference sequence). The CDR3 has 14 residues. The CDR3 bases are TGTGCCAGCAGCCCCGAGCTCAGTGGAAACACCATATATTTT. Its protein is CASSPELSGNTIYF.

This clonotype was seen a handful of times. V and J are TRBV11-2 and TRBJ1-5, with D possibly matching TRBD1 (6 bases). Germline V lookup: CDR1 SGHAT, CDR2 FQNNGV. V shed 0 bases and J shed 3 bases, with 9 bases lying between them. The CDR3 is made up of 15 amino acids. For the CDR3, the DNA is TGTGCCAGCAGCTTAGATGGGACACTCAATCAGCCCCAGCATTTT. Its protein product is CASSLDGTLNQPQHF.

The chain employs TRBV28 and TRBJ2-7, with TRBD1 as a possible D gene (6 bases). CDR1 MDHEN and CDR2 SYDVKM come from the germline V gene. V lost 2 bases and J lost 3, with 26 bases in between. This CDR3 has 19 residues. This chain's CDR3 is CASSLRAKMFRGSYYEQYF. The CDR3 nucleotides read TGTGCCAGCAGTTTACGGGCCAAAATGTTTAGGGGGTCCTACTACGAGCAGTACTTC. The variable domain in full, completed from reference TRBV28 and TRBJ2-7, reads DVKVTQSSRYLVKRTGEKVFLECVQDMDHENMFWYRQDPGLGLRLIYFSYDVKMKEKGDIPEGYSVSREKKERFSLILESASTNQTSMYLCASSLRAKMFRGSYYEQYFGPGTRLTVT.

This clonotype showed up many times. V and J are TRBV6-1 and TRBJ1-2; possible D gene TRBD1, 5 bases. This CDR3 has 15 amino acids. Trimming took 7 bases from V and 4 from J, leaving 19 bases between them. In germline, CDR1 is MNHNS, CDR2 SASEGT. Here the CDR3 reads CASIQPTGGGYGYTF. CDR3 bases: TGTGCCAGCATTCAACCCACGGGGGGTGGCTATGGCTACACCTTC.

This clonotype appeared many times. In nucleotides, the CDR3 is TGTGCCAGCAGCCCCTCCCCGGGGGACCGAGTCGATGAGCAGTTCTTC. Translated, it gives CASSPSPGDRVDEQFF. This chain joins TRBV12-3 or TRBV12-4 and TRBJ2-1, with D possibly matching TRBD2 (6 bases). The length of the CDR3 is 16 residues. Deletions cut 6 bases from V and 8 bases from J, with 23 bases between.

The V call is TRBV3-1, the J call TRBJ2-2; no definite D call. Germline CDR1 and CDR2: LGHDT and YNNKEL (reference sequence). This CDR3 is built from 15 residues. V was trimmed by 0 bases and J by 1 base, leaving 6 bases between them. This chain's CDR3 is CASSQDYGNTGELFF. The CDR3 DNA follows: TGTGCCAGCAGCCAAGATTACGGGAACACCGGGGAGCTGTTTTTT.

There are a few counts of this clonotype. V gene TRBV15 combines with J gene TRBJ2-7; D is possibly TRBD1 (5 bases). V gave up 1 base and J gave up 4 bases, with 8 bases separating them. The CDR3 extends over 13 amino acids. Looked up from germline, CDR1 is LNHNV and CDR2 is YYDKDF (reference sequence). CDR3 protein: CATSRVGAYEQYF. The CDR3 DNA sequence: TGTGCCACCAGCAGAGTTGGGGCTTACGAGCAGTACTTC.

This clonotype showed up just a few times. The chain recombines TRBV7-6 with TRBJ2-1; D remains unclear. CDR1 and CDR2 from the germline V gene are SGHVS and FNYEAQ. With 5 bases removed from V and 7 bases from J, the gap between germline ends came to 24 bases. CDR3 length: 17 amino acids. CDR3 in DNA: TGTGCCAGCAGCCCGCCCCTCTATGGGCAGGCGCTAAATGAGCAGTTCTTC. Residues: CASSPPLYGQALNEQFF.

This clonotype was detected only a few times. V and J are TRBV12-3 or TRBV12-4 and TRBJ1-5; D call uncertain. Trimming shortened V by 6 bases and J by 1 base, and 13 bases separated the two germline ends. CDR3 length equals 15 residues. The CDR3 DNA is TGTGCCAGCAGCCTGGGAAGGGAAAGCAATCAGCCCCAGCATTTT. Amino acid sequence: CASSLGRESNQPQHF.